Sequencing of this T cell receptor (beta chain) was carried out in a study of identical twins. With respect to this clonotype: Its cognate antigen is unknown.

TCRdb re-called the 5' RACE reads with MiXCR, one entry per CDR3 protein. The sample holds under 900,000 distinct CDR3 sequences, more than 9% seen once. Notes on the study in general: The authors drew conclusions from cross-sectional statistical analysis rather than following the same donors. Alpha sequences that were out-of-frame and twin-shared showed an excess of low generation probability.

V was pared by 9 bases and J by 5 bases, with 10 bases between. CDR1 is LNHDA, CDR2 SQIVND, per germline (reference sequence). The CDR3 extends over 12 amino acids. These same records also appear under a second study, on yellow fever vaccine responses in identical twins. This second report adds: It has been reported that, in twins, the vaccine T cell response seemed partly convergent and partly personalized.

The TCR sequence derives from a woman between 18 and 29 years old in good health. The chain links TRBV19 to TRBJ2-2; D is uncertain. The sequenced sample consisted of PBMCs. The DNA for the CDR3 is TGTGCCAGGACGGAGTTTACCGGGGAGCTGTTTTTT. It codes for CARTEFTGELFF.